Following are 5 T cell receptor beta chains from one sample sequenced in a study of T cell responses to AZD1222 COVID-19 vaccine. Assay: immunoSEQ multiplex PCR; the TCRdb copy retains only in-frame clones and omits some. Of about 130,000 clones in the sample, approximately 86% were seen once. This sample comprised peripheral blood, obtained on day 0 of AZD1222 vaccination. Receptor source: an adult in good health.

The chain uses TRBV9 and TRBJ1-2; 7 nucleotides line up with TRBD1. V gave up 4 bases and J gave up 5 bases; unmatched junction bases: 8. Germline CDR1 is SGDLS and CDR2 is YYNGEE. The CDR3 length is 14 residues. The CDR3: CASSPSTGPYGYTF. CDR3 sequence (DNA): TGTGCCAGCAGCCCCTCGACAGGGCCTTATGGCTACACCTTC.

The chain couples TRBV9 to TRBJ2-2, with D unresolved. The CDR3 is 12 residues long. Between the trimmed V and J ends, which lost 0 bases and 5 bases, there was a span of 2 bases. In germline, CDR1 is SGDLS, CDR2 YYNGEE. The CDR3 here is CASSVGTGELFF. CDR3 sequence (DNA): TGTGCCAGCAGCGTAGGGACCGGGGAGCTGTTTTTT.

The chain has TRBV23-1 and TRBJ2-7, with 10 positions matching TRBD1. TRBV23-1 belongs to the ORF category, with a function that is uncertain. J lost 3 bases, V lost 4 bases, and 12 bases had no gene match. The CDR3 is 17 amino acids. In DNA, the CDR3 is TGCGCCAGCAGTCGTACCCCCGGGACAGGGGCGTGCTACGAGCAGTACTTC. This sequence encodes CASSRTPGTGACYEQYF.

The chain recombines TRBV7-9 with TRBJ2-7; D gene ambiguous. The CDR3 is made up of 13 amino acids. The ends were cut back, 7 bases at V and 1 base at J, with 11 bases in the middle. CDR1 is SEHNR and CDR2 is FQNEAQ in the germline V gene (reference sequence). The CDR3 DNA follows: TGTGCCAGCAACGAGGACCTATCCTACGAGCAGTACTTC. Translated, it gives CASNEDLSYEQYF.

The chain employs TRBV19 and TRBJ2-3; 10 positions agree with TRBD2. With 3 bases clipped from V and 0 bases from J, the junction kept 12 bases outside the gene matches. Germline values: CDR1 LNHDA, CDR2 SQIVND (reference sequence). The CDR3 consists of 19 residues. The CDR3 bases are TGTGCCAGTAGTATCAGCAGGGCTAGCGGGAGAGTTAGCACAGATACGCAGTATTTT. Translation: CASSISRASGRVSTDTQYF.